Reported below is one T cell receptor beta chain. This sample is drawn from a study of blood T cell repertoires in COVID-19. As for the study in general: PBMCs, B-cell-depleted T cells, or T cells were the source of the cDNA or gDNA that made up the material.

This CDR3 spans 16 amino acids. The V end lost 0 bases, the J end lost 5 bases, and 14 bases lay between the germline ends. CDR1 is MNHEY and CDR2 is SVGEGT in the germline V gene. Those who participated ranged in age from roughly 18 to 90 years and resided in some 24 US areas. Participants had their cohort set by participant-reported clinical history. TCRdb keeps only in-frame clones here, not all; method: immunoSEQ multiplex PCR. The table lists about 320,000 clones, about 90% of them singletons. The sample consisted of PBMCs or T cells enriched from blood (not recorded which). The receptor's source is a man aged 30 to 39 who had recovered from COVID-19. V gene TRBV6-2 or TRBV6-3 combines with J gene TRBJ1-5, with D unresolved. This chain's CDR3 is CASSYSFGSYHQPQHF. The CDR3 region has the DNA TGTGCCAGCAGTTACTCGTTCGGGTCATACCATCAGCCCCAGCATTTT.